The rows below give T cell receptor beta chains drawn from one sample of a study of monozygotic twins with cystic fibrosis. Profiled with immunoSEQ multiplex PCR; TCRdb holds only in-frame clones, not every one. Of approximately 28,000 clones in the sample, 85% were seen once. Sequencing was performed on blood. These receptors were obtained from a girl aged 2 to 9 with cystic fibrosis. Both conserved end residues are part of each CDR3. Each record gives: D gene, J gene, clone size, V gene, CDR3 protein, CDR3 DNA. D genes are given only for firm matches. Size values are once, few and many counts, or a class for expanded clones, and some rows have none.

D gene: -
J gene: TRBJ2-5
clone size: -
V gene: TRBV5-1
CDR3 protein: CASSLVGGKETQYF
CDR3 DNA: TGCGCCAGCAGCTTGGTTGGCGGAAAAGAGACCCAGTACTTC

D gene: -
J gene: TRBJ1-6
clone size: few
V gene: TRBV6-5
CDR3 protein: CASSYGELNSPLHF
CDR3 DNA: TGTGCCAGCAGTTACGGGGAACTCAATTCACCCCTCCACTTT

D gene: TRBD2
J gene: TRBJ2-7
clone size: -
V gene: TRBV4-1
CDR3 protein: CASSQVAGGVDEQYF
CDR3 DNA: TGCGCCAGCAGCCAAGTAGCGGGAGGGGTGGACGAGCAGTACTTC

D gene: TRBD2
J gene: TRBJ2-1
clone size: -
V gene: TRBV5-1
CDR3 protein: CASSLSSSGLYNEQFF
CDR3 DNA: TGCGCCAGCAGCTTGTCCTCTAGCGGGCTCTACAATGAGCAGTTCTTC

D gene: -
J gene: TRBJ1-2
clone size: -
V gene: TRBV27
CDR3 protein: CASSLVGTYGYTF
CDR3 DNA: TGTGCCAGCAGTTTAGTTGGCACCTATGGCTACACCTTC

D gene: -
J gene: TRBJ1-1
clone size: -
V gene: TRBV29-1
CDR3 protein: CSVDSLLRSTEAFF
CDR3 DNA: TGCAGCGTTGATTCCCTTTTGAGGAGCACTGAAGCTTTCTTT

D gene: TRBD2
J gene: TRBJ2-1
clone size: -
V gene: TRBV10-2
CDR3 protein: CASSESMFLDGWEGGNEQFF
CDR3 DNA: TGCGCCAGCAGTGAGTCGATGTTCCTCGACGGGTGGGAGGGCGGCAATGAGCAGTTCTTC

D gene: -
J gene: TRBJ1-1
clone size: once
V gene: TRBV10-3
CDR3 protein: CAISESGYEGTEAFF
CDR3 DNA: TGTGCCATCAGTGAGTCGGGGTACGAGGGCACTGAAGCTTTCTTT

D gene: TRBD1
J gene: TRBJ1-3
clone size: few
V gene: TRBV18
CDR3 protein: CASSQRTGEGNTIYF
CDR3 DNA: TGTGCCAGCTCCCAAAGGACAGGGGAAGGAAACACCATATATTTT

D gene: TRBD2
J gene: TRBJ2-3
clone size: -
V gene: TRBV29-1
CDR3 protein: CSGERLAGGADTQYF
CDR3 DNA: TGCAGCGGTGAACGTTTAGCGGGAGGTGCCGATACGCAGTATTTT

D gene: -
J gene: TRBJ1-1
clone size: few
V gene: TRBV6-1
CDR3 protein: CASRNMRGAFF
CDR3 DNA: TGTGCCAGCAGGAATATGCGGGGAGCTTTCTTT

D gene: -
J gene: TRBJ1-2
clone size: -
V gene: TRBV6-5
CDR3 protein: CASRPTGNYGYTF
CDR3 DNA: TGTGCCAGCAGACCCACAGGGAACTATGGCTACACCTTC

D gene: TRBD2
J gene: TRBJ2-2
clone size: -
V gene: TRBV27
CDR3 protein: CASTSGGNTGELFF
CDR3 DNA: TGTGCCAGCACTAGCGGGGGGAACACCGGGGAGCTGTTTTTT

D gene: -
J gene: TRBJ1-1
clone size: -
V gene: TRBV7-9
CDR3 protein: CASSPAGGTEAFF
CDR3 DNA: TGTGCCAGCAGCCCCGCCGGGGGCACTGAAGCTTTCTTT

D gene: -
J gene: TRBJ2-7
clone size: -
V gene: TRBV5-6
CDR3 protein: CASSLAGTLELEQYF
CDR3 DNA: TGTGCCAGCAGCCTAGCCGGGACATTAGAACTCGAGCAGTACTTC

D gene: TRBD1
J gene: TRBJ2-6
clone size: -
V gene: TRBV19
CDR3 protein: CASTIGDRGSGANVLTF
CDR3 DNA: TGTGCCAGTACCATTGGGGACAGGGGATCTGGGGCCAACGTCCTGACTTTC

D gene: TRBD1
J gene: TRBJ1-5
clone size: -
V gene: TRBV7-2
CDR3 protein: CASSLLTGDRNQPQHF
CDR3 DNA: TGTGCCAGCAGCTTATTGACAGGGGATAGGAATCAGCCCCAGCATTTT

D gene: -
J gene: TRBJ2-7
clone size: -
V gene: TRBV5-1
CDR3 protein: CASSLTGTYEQYF
CDR3 DNA: TGCGCCAGCAGCTTGACCGGGACCTACGAGCAGTACTTC

D gene: TRBD2
J gene: TRBJ2-3
clone size: -
V gene: TRBV30
CDR3 protein: CAWSASGRAGDTQYF
CDR3 DNA: TGTGCCTGGAGCGCAAGCGGGAGGGCCGGAGATACGCAGTATTTT

D gene: -
J gene: TRBJ1-2
clone size: -
V gene: TRBV30
CDR3 protein: CAWSTAGQAGYTF
CDR3 DNA: TGTGCCTGGAGCACGGCCGGCCAAGCAGGCTACACCTTC

D gene: -
J gene: TRBJ2-2
clone size: -
V gene: TRBV5-6
CDR3 protein: CASSSYTGELFF
CDR3 DNA: TGTGCCAGCAGCAGTTACACCGGGGAGCTGTTTTTT

D gene: -
J gene: TRBJ1-1
clone size: -
V gene: TRBV5-6
CDR3 protein: CASSLNPKTEAFF
CDR3 DNA: TGTGCCAGCAGCTTGAACCCAAAAACTGAAGCTTTCTTT

D gene: -
J gene: TRBJ1-1
clone size: -
V gene: TRBV19
CDR3 protein: CASSTTGRGTEAFF
CDR3 DNA: TGTGCCAGTAGTACCACAGGGAGAGGCACTGAAGCTTTCTTT

D gene: TRBD2
J gene: TRBJ2-7
clone size: once
V gene: TRBV7-8
CDR3 protein: CASSLVLAGKRNEQYF
CDR3 DNA: TGTGCCAGCAGCTTAGTCCTAGCGGGAAAGAGGAACGAGCAGTACTTC

D gene: TRBD2
J gene: TRBJ2-1
clone size: -
V gene: TRBV19
CDR3 protein: CASSMVGTSGNNEQFF
CDR3 DNA: TGTGCCAGTAGTATGGTAGGGACTAGCGGTAACAATGAGCAGTTCTTC

D gene: TRBD2
J gene: TRBJ2-7
clone size: -
V gene: TRBV18
CDR3 protein: CASSPPGLAGGVAQYF
CDR3 DNA: TGTGCCAGCTCACCACCGGGACTAGCGGGGGGTGTGGCGCAGTACTTC

D gene: -
J gene: TRBJ2-2
clone size: -
V gene: TRBV6-5
CDR3 protein: CASSYLGELFF
CDR3 DNA: TGTGCCAGCAGTTACTTGGGGGAGCTGTTTTTT

D gene: -
J gene: TRBJ2-7
clone size: -
V gene: TRBV29-1
CDR3 protein: CSGGHSKYEQYF
CDR3 DNA: TGCAGCGGTGGACATTCGAAATACGAGCAGTACTTC

D gene: TRBD2
J gene: TRBJ2-7
clone size: -
V gene: TRBV6-5
CDR3 protein: CASSYEGGRALYEQYF
CDR3 DNA: TGTGCCAGCAGTTATGAAGGCGGGAGGGCCCTATACGAGCAGTACTTC

D gene: TRBD2
J gene: TRBJ2-2
clone size: -
V gene: TRBV27
CDR3 protein: CASSFRLAANTGELFF
CDR3 DNA: TGTGCCAGCAGTTTTAGACTAGCAGCGAACACCGGGGAGCTGTTTTTT

D gene: -
J gene: TRBJ2-1
clone size: -
V gene: TRBV5-6
CDR3 protein: CASSFSYNEQFF
CDR3 DNA: TGTGCCAGCAGCTTCAGCTACAATGAGCAGTTCTTC

D gene: -
J gene: TRBJ1-1
clone size: -
V gene: TRBV9
CDR3 protein: CASGLVDSEAFF
CDR3 DNA: TGTGCCAGCGGTTTGGTGGACTCTGAAGCTTTCTTT

D gene: TRBD1
J gene: TRBJ1-5
clone size: -
V gene: TRBV4-1
CDR3 protein: CASSPGQGDASPQHF
CDR3 DNA: TGCGCCAGCAGCCCGGGACAGGGGGACGCAAGTCCCCAGCATTTT

D gene: TRBD1
J gene: TRBJ1-1
clone size: -
V gene: TRBV7-6
CDR3 protein: CASSLGDRAGTEAFF
CDR3 DNA: TGTGCCAGCAGCTTAGGTGACAGGGCGGGGACTGAAGCTTTCTTT

D gene: TRBD1
J gene: TRBJ2-7
clone size: -
V gene: TRBV11-2
CDR3 protein: CASSLAEQGSSYEQYF
CDR3 DNA: TGTGCCAGCAGCTTAGCGGAACAGGGGAGCTCCTACGAGCAGTACTTC

D gene: -
J gene: TRBJ2-2
clone size: -
V gene: TRBV30
CDR3 protein: CAWGLLRTGELFF
CDR3 DNA: TGTGCCTGGGGACTTCTGCGGACCGGGGAGCTGTTTTTT

D gene: -
J gene: TRBJ1-3
clone size: -
V gene: TRBV7-9
CDR3 protein: CASSLFNTIYF
CDR3 DNA: TGTGCCAGCAGCTTATTCAACACCATATATTTT

D gene: TRBD1
J gene: TRBJ1-6
clone size: -
V gene: TRBV28
CDR3 protein: CASRNPSRTGNSPLHF
CDR3 DNA: TGTGCCAGCAGAAATCCTTCCCGGACAGGGAACTCACCCCTCCACTTT

D gene: TRBD2
J gene: TRBJ2-3
clone size: -
V gene: TRBV7-6
CDR3 protein: CASSTQGTSGSTDTQYF
CDR3 DNA: TGTGCCAGCAGCACCCAAGGGACTAGCGGGAGCACAGATACGCAGTATTTT

D gene: TRBD1
J gene: TRBJ2-7
clone size: -
V gene: TRBV29-1
CDR3 protein: CSVESGQGPEQYF
CDR3 DNA: TGCAGCGTTGAATCGGGACAGGGGCCTGAGCAGTACTTC

D gene: TRBD1
J gene: TRBJ2-7
clone size: -
V gene: TRBV4-1
CDR3 protein: CASSRDTGDGSEQYF
CDR3 DNA: TGCGCCAGCAGCCGGGATACAGGGGATGGTAGCGAGCAGTACTTC

D gene: TRBD2
J gene: TRBJ2-1
clone size: -
V gene: TRBV30
CDR3 protein: CAWSRTSGSPYEQFF
CDR3 DNA: TGTGCCTGGAGTAGGACTAGCGGGAGCCCATATGAGCAGTTCTTC